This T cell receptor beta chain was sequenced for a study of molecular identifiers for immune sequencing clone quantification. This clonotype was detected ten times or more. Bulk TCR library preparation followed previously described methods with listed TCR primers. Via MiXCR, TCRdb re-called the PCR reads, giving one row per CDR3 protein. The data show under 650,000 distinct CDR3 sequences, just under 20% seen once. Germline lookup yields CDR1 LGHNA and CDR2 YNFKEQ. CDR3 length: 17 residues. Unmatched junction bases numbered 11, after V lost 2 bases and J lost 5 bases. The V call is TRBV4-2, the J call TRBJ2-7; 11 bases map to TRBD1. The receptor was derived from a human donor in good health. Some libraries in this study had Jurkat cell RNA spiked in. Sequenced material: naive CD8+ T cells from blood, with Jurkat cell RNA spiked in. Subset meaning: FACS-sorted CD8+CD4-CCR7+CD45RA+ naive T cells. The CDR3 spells CASSQLLSWDRGNEQYF. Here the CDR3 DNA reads TGTGCCAGCAGCCAACTCTTGAGTTGGGACAGGGGGAACGAGCAGTACTTC.